This T cell receptor beta chain is from a study of blood T cell repertoires in COVID-19. Study context: Both acute and convalescent COVID-19 samples were obtained from the United States, Italy and Spain. PBMCs, B-cell-depleted T cells, or T cells were the source of the cDNA or gDNA that made up the material.

CDR3 length: 15 amino acids. Looked up from germline, CDR1 is SGHVS and CDR2 is FNYEAQ. Trimming at V came to 4 bases and at J to 2 bases, leaving 2 bases not matched to a gene. Authors' data handling: Scientists estimated how many nucleated cells there were by amplifying reference gene primers. Assay: immunoSEQ multiplex PCR; the TCRdb copy retains only in-frame clones and omits some. V and J calls and clone size are copied from that table; D and trimming were computed from the DNA. Among tens of thousands of clones listed, 85% to 90% were seen once. The sample was peripheral blood. This receptor was identified in a man in his 60s with active or convalescent COVID-19. This chain connects TRBV7-6 to TRBJ2-6; 7 bases line up with TRBD1. The CDR3 DNA is TGTGCCAGCAGCTCGCAGGGGGCTGGGGCCAACGTCCTGACTTTC. This translates into CASSSQGAGANVLTF.